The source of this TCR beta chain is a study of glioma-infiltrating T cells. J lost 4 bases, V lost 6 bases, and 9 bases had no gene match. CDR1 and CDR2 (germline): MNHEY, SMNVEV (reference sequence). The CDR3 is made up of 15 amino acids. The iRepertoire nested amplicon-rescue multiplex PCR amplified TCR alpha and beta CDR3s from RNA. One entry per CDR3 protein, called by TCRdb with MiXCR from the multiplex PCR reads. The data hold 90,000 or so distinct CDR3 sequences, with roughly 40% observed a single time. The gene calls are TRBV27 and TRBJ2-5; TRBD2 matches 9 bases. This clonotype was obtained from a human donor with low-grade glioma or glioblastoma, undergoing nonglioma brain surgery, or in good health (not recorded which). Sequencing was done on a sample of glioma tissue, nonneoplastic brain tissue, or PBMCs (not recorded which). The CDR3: CASSRLADITETQYF. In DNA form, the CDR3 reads TGTGCCAGCAGCCGACTAGCGGATATCACAGAGACCCAGTACTTC.